Below are 19 T cell receptor beta chains sequenced from a single sample in a study of a mutant IDH1 vaccine in newly diagnosed glioma. No antigen has been assigned to these receptors. Stated time point: week 35, safety follow-up. Alongside topical imiquimod, each dose of vaccine comprised 300 ug of mutant IDH1 20-mer peptide. Sequenced by immunoSEQ multiplex PCR; TCRdb stores in-frame clones only, minus some. This table holds about 54,000 clones, roughly 80% found once. This specimen was PBMCs, taken from a glioma patient whose treatment included an IDH1 peptide vaccine. The receptors were gathered from a woman aged 18-29 years with glioma.

The chain joins TRBV19 to TRBJ1-2, with 8 bases lining up with TRBD1. The trim removed 6 bases at V and 2 bases at J, leaving 2 bases unmatched. This CDR3 contains 13 residues. Germline V CDR1 and CDR2: LNHDA, SQIVND (reference sequence). CDR3 region: CASSRTGNYGYTF. CDR3 in DNA: TGTGCCAGTAGCAGGACAGGGAACTATGGCTACACCTTC.

The rearrangement uses TRBV7-9 and TRBJ2-1, with 10 bases identical to TRBD2. The germline CDR1 and CDR2 sequences are SEHNR and FQNEAQ (reference sequence). The V segment lost 4 bases and the J segment 5 bases; nucleotides outside the gene matches: 8. CDR3 length: 16 residues. The CDR3 reads CASSSPLAGVNNEQFF. The DNA of the CDR3 is TGTGCCAGCAGCTCTCCCCTAGCGGGAGTGAACAATGAGCAGTTCTTC.

In this sample, this clone turned up once. The chain is built from TRBV19 and TRBJ1-1; D is perhaps TRBD1 (6 bases). Germline CDR1 is LNHDA and CDR2 is SQIVND (reference sequence). The CDR3 has 14 amino acids. V lost 6 bases and J lost 1, with 12 bases in between. This CDR3 reads CASSHQGWNTEAFF. The CDR3 DNA reads as TGTGCCAGTAGCCATCAGGGGTGGAACACTGAAGCTTTCTTT. Combining the CDR3 with reference TRBV19 and TRBJ1-1 gives the whole variable domain DGGITQSPKYLFRKEGQNVTLSCEQNLNHDAMYWYRQDPGQGLRLIYYSQIVNDFQKGDIAEGYSVSREKKESFPLTVTSAQKNPTAFYLCASSHQGWNTEAFFGQGTRLTVV.

This chain connects TRBV9 to TRBJ1-4; D gene uncertain. Trimming removed 4 bases at V and 3 bases at J, with 10 bases between. This CDR3 region has 14 residues. Germline CDR1 is SGDLS and CDR2 is YYNGEE. CDR3 DNA sequence: TGTGCCAGCAGCCAAAGGACGTCTAATGAAAAACTGTTTTTT. Residues: CASSQRTSNEKLFF.

V is TRBV29-1 and J is TRBJ1-2; a possible D gene is TRBD1 (6 bases). There are 15 residues in the CDR3. V shed 5 bases and J shed 0 bases, with 16 bases lying between them. Germline V gives CDR1 SQVTM, CDR2 ANQGSEA. The CDR3 is CSVQGSGASNYGYTF. CDR3 nucleotide sequence: TGCAGCGTTCAGGGGTCGGGGGCGTCTAACTATGGCTACACCTTC.

CDR3 sequence: CASSPRDSGNSPLHF. The CDR3 DNA sequence: TGTGCCAGCTCACCACGGGACAGTGGGAATTCACCCCTCCACTTT. The V and J genes are TRBV18 and TRBJ1-6, with 7 bases that match TRBD1. CDR1 is KGHSH and CDR2 is LQKENI in the germline V gene. The CDR3 is 15 residues long. The V gene end was trimmed by 1 base and the J gene end by 7 bases; junction bases not matched to a gene: 4.

The chain employs TRBV5-6 and TRBJ2-1; D not certain. Deletions cut 3 bases from V and 3 bases from J, with 13 bases between. Per germline, CDR1 SGHDT and CDR2 YYEEEE. The CDR3 loop spans 15 amino acids. Here the CDR3 reads CASSSGGVGYNEQFF. CDR3 DNA sequence: TGTGCCAGCAGCTCCGGCGGTGTGGGCTACAATGAGCAGTTCTTC.

The chain uses TRBV21-1 and TRBJ2-7; the table's TRBD2 call for D was not verified on the DNA. TRBV21-1 is described as a pseudogene. The CDR3 has 16 residues. The CDR3 bases are TGTGCCAGCAGCAAAGGACTAGCGGGGAAGGCCTACGAGCAGTACTTC. It encodes CASSKGLAGKAYEQYF.

The chain carries TRBV5-1 and TRBJ1-4; the D gene is possibly TRBD1 (5 bases). The CDR3 runs 16 residues. CDR1 and CDR2 from the germline V gene are SGHRS and YFSETQ. Deletions cut 0 bases from V and 4 bases from J, with 13 bases between. The CDR3 is CASSLEFGQVNEKLFF. Written as DNA, the CDR3 is TGCGCCAGCAGCTTGGAATTCGGACAAGTTAATGAAAAACTGTTTTTT.

The rearrangement links TRBV30 to TRBJ1-1; D might be TRBD1 (6 bases). Between the trimmed V and J ends, which lost 3 bases and 1 base, there was a span of 12 bases. The CDR3 runs 14 residues. Germline assignment: CDR1 GTSNPN and CDR2 SVGIG (reference sequence). The CDR3 loop is CAWSRGHQNTEAFF. The CDR3 DNA reads TGTGCCTGGAGCCGGGGACACCAGAACACTGAAGCTTTCTTT.

This clone appeared once. The rearrangement joins TRBV7-2 to TRBJ2-1; tentative D call: TRBD2 (5 bases). The V gene lost 0 bases and the J gene lost 2 bases, with 8 bases spanning the gap. Germline V gives CDR1 SGHTA, CDR2 FQGNSA. This CDR3 is 15 amino acids long. CDR3 sequence (DNA): TGTGCCAGCAGCTTAGCGGACTCCACCTACAATGAGCAGTTCTTC. This gives the protein CASSLADSTYNEQFF.

V and J are TRBV27 and TRBJ2-2; tentatively, D is TRBD1 (6 bases). V lost 2 bases and J lost 4, with 11 bases in between. The CDR3 spans 15 residues. Per germline, CDR1 MNHEY and CDR2 SMNVEV (reference sequence). Here the CDR3 reads CASSLQQGGTGELFF. DNA for the CDR3: TGTGCCAGCAGTTTACAACAGGGCGGCACCGGGGAGCTGTTTTTT.

The chain combines TRBV28 with TRBJ1-4, with 7 bases identical to TRBD1. The germline V gene has CDR1 MDHEN and CDR2 SYDVKM. This CDR3 has 17 amino acids. J gave up 6 bases and V 3 bases, and 13 bases lay outside the gene matches. CDR3 nucleotide sequence: TGTGCCAGCAGTTTTCCTCCACAGGGGCCGCTATATGAAAAACTGTTTTTT. This codes for CASSFPPQGPLYEKLFF.

The chain carries TRBV25-1 and TRBJ1-3, with 10 bases fitting TRBD1. CDR3 size: 18 residues. Germline trimming cut 6 bases from V and 4 bases from J; bases unmatched to any gene: 15. Germline CDR1 reads MGHDK; CDR2 reads SYGVNS. The CDR3 nucleotides are TGTGCCAGCAGGGGAAGGGGACAGGGGTCTTCATCCGGAAACACCATATATTTT. Translated: CASRGRGQGSSSGNTIYF.

The chain is built from TRBV28 and TRBJ2-6; D might be TRBD1 (6 bases). CDR1 and CDR2 (germline): MDHEN, SYDVKM. The V end was cut by 5 bases, the J end by 2 bases, with 10 bases between. The CDR3 is 15 residues long. DNA of the CDR3: TGTGCCAGCAGTACAGCAGGGGCTGGGGCCAACGTCCTGACTTTC. Amino acids: CASSTAGAGANVLTF.

This clone has only one observation. This chain joins TRBV9 and TRBJ1-2, with TRBD1 matching over 7 bases. The germline V gene encodes CDR1 SGDLS and CDR2 YYNGEE. The CDR3 contains 12 residues. Trimming removed 4 bases from V and 4 bases from J; junction bases left unmatched: 1. The CDR3 is CASSRQGYGYTF. The CDR3 nucleotides are TGTGCCAGCAGCCGACAGGGCTATGGCTACACCTTC.

The chain uses TRBV7-8 and TRBJ2-5; the D gene is possibly TRBD1 (6 bases). Gene TRBJ2-7 matches the end of the DNA better, so the J call may be wrong. Germline values: CDR1 SGHVS, CDR2 FQNEAQ. This CDR3 contains 14 residues. CDR3 DNA sequence: TGTGCCAGCAGCTTAGGGGCAGGGGAGTACGAGCAGTACTTC. Amino acid sequence: CASSLGAGEYEQYF.

The V call is TRBV25-1, the J call TRBJ1-1; TRBD1 matches 9 bases. Germline V gene data show CDR1 as MGHDK and CDR2 as SYGVNS. J was trimmed by 0 bases and V by 6 bases; bases with no gene match: 8. The CDR3 is 16 amino acids. This CDR3 reads CASRDRGDRMNTEAFF. CDR3 DNA sequence: TGTGCCAGCAGGGACAGGGGTGATCGGATGAACACTGAAGCTTTCTTT.

V usage is TRBV10-3 and J usage is TRBJ2-7; D might be TRBD1 (7 bases). Looked up from germline, CDR1 is ENHRY and CDR2 is SYGVKD. Trimming stripped 7 bases from V and 8 bases from J, with 15 bases between. This CDR3 spans 12 amino acids. The CDR3 reads CAINQGGPQQYF. The CDR3 region has the DNA TGTGCCATCAACCAGGGGGGACCCCAGCAGTACTTC.